A selection of T cell receptor beta chains follows, all from one sample in a study of cytomegalovirus exposure and HLA in healthy donors. Libraries were prepared by immunoSEQ multiplex PCR; TCRdb keeps only in-frame clonotypes and omits some of them. The sample comprises under 250,000 clones, about 81% of which are singletons, and 1.2% rests with the top ten. The sample comprised PBMCs. The receptors stem from a woman in her twenties or thirties in good health and CMV-seronegative. The CDR3 runs from the conserved cysteine through the conserved F or W. The D gene is left open where the match is weak. Clone size is stated in some rows and not others, as once, few, many or a class when expanded.

J,size,V,D,CDR3,DNA
TRBJ1-5,.,TRBV7-2,TRBD1,CASSSRQGNQPQHF,TGTGCCAGCAGCTCCCGACAGGGGAATCAGCCCCAGCATTTT
TRBJ1-6,.,TRBV2,TRBD1,CASSNGQGSSPLHF,TGTGCCAGCAGTAACGGACAGGGGTCTTCACCCCTCCACTTT
TRBJ2-2,.,TRBV7-9,.,CASSLDRGGELFF,TGTGCCAGCAGCTTAGATAGGGGCGGGGAGCTGTTTTTT
TRBJ2-7,.,TRBV4-1,TRBD2,CASSQGTSGGISYEQYF,TGCGCCAGCAGCCAGGGGACTAGCGGAGGGATCTCCTACGAGCAGTACTTC
TRBJ2-7,once,TRBV6-1,.,CASREPGSTGYEQYF,TGTGCCAGCAGAGAACCCGGGTCGACGGGATACGAGCAGTACTTC
TRBJ2-7,.,TRBV6-6,TRBD2,CASSDTSGRRNEQYF,TGTGCCAGCAGCGACACTAGCGGGAGACGGAACGAGCAGTACTTC
TRBJ1-6,.,TRBV28,.,CASSFLQGFPSPLHF,TGTGCCAGCAGTTTCTTGCAGGGTTTTCCTTCACCCCTCCACTTT
TRBJ1-2,few,TRBV19,.,CASSTPQRVYGYTF,TGTGCCAGTAGTACCCCCCAGCGTGTCTATGGCTACACCTTC
TRBJ2-7,.,TRBV6-5,.,CASSYFQGYEQYF,TGTGCCAGCAGTTACTTCCAGGGATACGAGCAGTACTTC
TRBJ2-3,.,TRBV18,.,CASSPYRTATDTQYF,TGTGCCAGCTCACCATATCGGACAGCCACAGATACGCAGTATTTT
TRBJ2-3,.,TRBV27,.,CASRRDFTDTQYF,TGTGCCAGCAGAAGGGACTTCACAGATACGCAGTATTTT
TRBJ1-1,.,TRBV5-1,.,CASSHNRDRAEAFF,TGCGCCAGCAGCCACAACAGGGATAGGGCTGAAGCTTTCTTT
TRBJ1-1,.,TRBV25-1,.,CASTLGATEAFF,TGTGCCAGCACTTTGGGCGCGACTGAAGCTTTCTTT
TRBJ1-2,once,TRBV29-1,.,CSVDRGGGQNGYTF,TGCAGCGTTGATAGGGGGGGAGGTCAGAATGGCTACACCTTC
TRBJ2-1,.,TRBV5-1,TRBD2,CASSLLAGVTYNEQFF,TGCGCCAGCAGCTTGTTAGCGGGAGTGACCTACAATGAGCAGTTCTTC
TRBJ1-6,.,TRBV19,.,CASRPQGSSYNSPLHF,TGTGCCAGTAGGCCGCAGGGGAGCTCCTATAATTCACCCCTCCACTTT
TRBJ1-5,.,TRBV30,TRBD1,CAWRQTGGNQPQHF,TGTGCCTGGAGGCAGACAGGGGGCAATCAGCCCCAGCATTTT
TRBJ2-7,.,TRBV6-6,TRBD1,CASRQTTGSYEQYF,TGTGCCAGCAGACAAACGACAGGGTCCTACGAGCAGTACTTC
TRBJ2-7,.,TRBV29-1,.,CSVVWGTTYEQYF,TGCAGCGTTGTTTGGGGGACAACCTACGAGCAGTACTTC
TRBJ1-4,.,TRBV29-1,.,CSVEDRTRGEKLFF,TGCAGCGTTGAAGATCGAACCCGAGGGGAAAAACTGTTTTTT
TRBJ1-2,.,TRBV11-2,.,CASSPNTGGMNYGYTF,TGTGCCAGCAGCCCTAATACGGGGGGAATGAACTATGGCTACACCTTC
TRBJ1-1,.,TRBV27,.,CASSQGLSNTEAFF,TGTGCCAGCAGCCAGGGGTTGTCCAACACTGAAGCTTTCTTT
TRBJ2-1,.,TRBV9,.,CASSVVLYNEQFF,TGTGCCAGCAGCGTAGTACTCTACAATGAGCAGTTCTTC
TRBJ1-1,once,TRBV10-3,.,CAISEDRNTEAFF,TGTGCCATCAGTGAGGACAGAAACACTGAAGCTTTCTTT
TRBJ2-7,.,TRBV6-1,.,CASGRTGLGSYEQYF,TGTGCCAGCGGCCGGACGGGATTGGGCTCCTACGAGCAGTACTTC
TRBJ1-5,.,TRBV19,.,CASSIGGRAGSNQPQHF,TGTGCCAGTAGTATAGGAGGAAGGGCGGGTAGCAATCAGCCCCAGCATTTT
TRBJ2-7,few,TRBV29-1,TRBD2,CSVAAGRGNSEQYF,TGCAGCGTTGCCGCGGGGAGGGGCAACTCCGAGCAGTACTTC
TRBJ2-7,.,TRBV19,.,CASSIGGGAYEQYF,TGTGCCAGTAGTATAGGGGGCGGGGCCTACGAGCAGTACTTC
TRBJ2-3,few,TRBV12-5,TRBD2,CASGLGKGLDTDTQYF,TGTGCTAGTGGTCTTGGTAAGGGACTAGACACAGATACGCAGTATTTT
TRBJ1-5,.,TRBV6-6,TRBD1,CASSSQGATQPQHF,TGTGCCAGCAGTTCACAGGGGGCAACGCAGCCCCAGCATTTT
TRBJ2-5,.,TRBV5-4,.,CASSSQIPGETQYF,TGTGCCAGCAGCTCCCAAATCCCAGGAGAGACCCAGTACTTC
TRBJ2-7,.,TRBV4-2,TRBD2,CASSQGLAGGIGPYEQYF,TGTGCCAGCAGCCAAGGGCTAGCGGGAGGGATTGGGCCCTACGAGCAGTACTTC
TRBJ2-6,.,TRBV18,TRBD1,CASSPPFQGVHIISGANVLTF,TGTGCCAGCTCACCACCGTTTCAGGGGGTACATATAATCTCTGGGGCCAACGTCCTGACTTTC
TRBJ2-7,.,TRBV6-5,TRBD1,CASSYGRTGKSYEQYF,TGTGCCAGCAGTTACGGAAGGACAGGGAAGTCCTACGAGCAGTACTTC
TRBJ2-1,.,TRBV4-1,.,CASSQDVDEQFF,TGCGCCAGCAGCCAAGATGTCGATGAGCAGTTCTTC
TRBJ2-1,.,TRBV29-1,.,CSVTRGMAYNEQFF,TGCAGCGTTACGAGGGGGATGGCCTACAATGAGCAGTTCTTC
TRBJ1-6,.,TRBV6-5,.,CASRADRHSPLHF,TGTGCCAGCAGAGCCGACAGGCATTCACCCCTCCACTTT
TRBJ2-3,.,TRBV30,TRBD2,CAWNLGLAPRGTQYF,TGTGCCTGGAACCTGGGACTAGCGCCCCGGGGTACGCAGTATTTT
TRBJ2-1,many,TRBV6-4,.,CASSGKADNEQFF,TGTGCCAGCAGTGGGAAGGCGGACAATGAGCAGTTCTTC
TRBJ2-5,.,TRBV9,.,CASSILGGSQETQYF,TGTGCCAGCAGCATCCTCGGGGGAAGTCAAGAGACCCAGTACTTC
TRBJ1-2,.,TRBV15,TRBD1,CATSRGPSRQGRGYTF,TGTGCCACCAGCAGAGGCCCCTCGCGACAGGGACGAGGCTACACCTTC
TRBJ2-2,.,TRBV5-4,TRBD2,CASSFQRGYTGELFF,TGTGCCAGCAGCTTTCAGCGGGGTTACACCGGGGAGCTGTTTTTT
TRBJ2-5,.,TRBV5-4,TRBD1,CASSRTGGETQYF,TGTGCCAGCAGCCGAACAGGGGGGGAGACCCAGTACTTC
TRBJ1-5,.,TRBV19,TRBD1,CASSIGKQGNQPQHF,TGTGCCAGTAGTATAGGGAAACAGGGGAATCAGCCCCAGCATTTT
TRBJ1-2,few,TRBV29-1,.,CSVEATGRGYGYTF,TGCAGCGTTGAGGCCACAGGGAGGGGCTATGGCTACACCTTC
TRBJ1-2,.,TRBV30,.,CAWSLAGVWGYTF,TGTGCCTGGAGCCTCGCGGGAGTCTGGGGCTACACCTTC
TRBJ2-1,.,TRBV5-1,TRBD2,CASGTSGNMDNEQFF,TGCGCCAGCGGGACGAGCGGGAATATGGACAATGAGCAGTTCTTC
TRBJ1-5,.,TRBV7-9,.,CASSLFENQPQHF,TGTGCCAGCAGCTTGTTTGAGAATCAGCCCCAGCATTTT
TRBJ1-1,.,TRBV29-1,TRBD1,CSVASGTGALNTEAFF,TGCAGCGTGGCCTCCGGGACAGGGGCGCTGAACACTGAAGCTTTCTTT
TRBJ2-1,.,TRBV11-3,TRBD2,CASSRSGRVSYNEQFF,TGTGCCAGCAGTCGTAGCGGGAGAGTCTCCTACAATGAGCAGTTCTTC